This T cell receptor beta chain was found in a study of T cells in Graves' hyperthyroidism and ophthalmopathy. Across the study: Any treatment followed the collection of peripheral blood at initial diagnosis.

No ophthalmopathy progression within 18 months constituted stable Graves' hyperthyroidism. The V end was cut by 1 base, the J end by 8 bases, with 11 bases between. CDR3 length equals 14 residues. CDR1 is LNHDA, CDR2 SQIVND, per germline (reference sequence). About this clonotype: Its antigen is not known.

Study-wide results and caveats: Ophthalmopathy was told apart from stable hyperthyroidism by a 13 V-J model. The model predicted ophthalmopathy a median around 6.5 months before onset.

RNA transcripts gave rise to amplified TCR beta CDR3 regions. TCR CDR3 underwent first-round RT-PCR with the HTBI primer set. Via MiXCR, TCRdb re-called the multiplex PCR reads, giving one row per CDR3 protein. The table lists about 560,000 distinct CDR3 sequences, 12% to 15% of them singletons, with over 11% in the top ten. This clonotype was obtained from a woman aged 35 to 49 with Graves' hyperthyroidism. The chain joins TRBV19 to TRBJ1-4, with D possibly matching TRBD1 (5 bases). Source material: blood. DNA of the CDR3: TGTGCCAGTAGTATAGCGCAGGGCGGAGAAAAACTGTTTTTT. Translating it yields CASSIAQGGEKLFF.